This T cell receptor beta chain originates from a study of shared clonotypes between healthy human individuals. Study-wide points: A generally larger estimated richness was seen in naive subsets than in memory subsets. Non-shared clonotypes had lower generation probabilities than those shared by all four donors.

Germline lookup yields CDR1 KGHSH and CDR2 LQKENI. This CDR3 is 15 amino acids long. J lost 3 bases, V lost 4 bases, and 4 bases had no gene match. A word on this clone: Its antigen is currently unknown.

The protocol was immunoSEQ multiplex PCR, while the TCRdb copy is restricted to in-frame clones and leaves out a portion. The sample contains about 2.2 million clones, 90% to 95% of which appear only once. Naive CD8 isolation took CD45RO-negative cells positively selected for CCR7 and excluded terminally differentiated effector memory CD45RA+ cells. The rearrangement joins TRBV18 to TRBJ1-5, with 9 positions matching TRBD1. Sequenced input: naive CD8+ T cells from PBMCs. The clonotype comes from a man aged 18 to 29 in good health. Some clones in this sample may be carry-over from other donors' samples. The CDR3 DNA reads TGTGCCAGCTCACGGGACAGGGTCGCCAATCAGCCCCAGCATTTT. This gives the protein CASSRDRVANQPQHF.